These T cell receptor beta chains were read from a single sample in a study of shared clonotypes between healthy human individuals. Profiling relied on immunoSEQ multiplex PCR, and the TCRdb table lists in-frame clones only, not all of them. This sample has 850,000 to 1,200,000 clones, with approximately 72% found just once. What was sequenced was memory CD4+ T cells sorted from blood. Source of these receptors: a man younger than 35 in good health. Each CDR3 is given with its conserved first and last residue. The order of the fields is D gene, clone size, J gene, V gene, CDR3 DNA, CDR3 protein. The D gene is left open where the match is weak. The size field is filled for only some rows; it gives once, few, many or a size class.

>.|.|TRBJ2-3|TRBV11-3
TGTGCCAGCAGCCAGGGGTGGACAGATACGCAGTATTTT
CASSQGWTDTQYF
>.|few|TRBJ2-1|TRBV29-1
TGCAGCGCGTCAAATTTCCCCCAAAGCTCCTACAATGAGCAGTTCTTC
CSASNFPQSSYNEQFF
>TRBD1|.|TRBJ1-2|TRBV18
TGTGCCAGCTCACCACCCGGACAGGGGAACTATGGCTACACCTTC
CASSPPGQGNYGYTF
>TRBD1|.|TRBJ1-5|TRBV7-2
TGTGCCAGCAGCTTAGCTTTGGGACAGGTCGCCAGTCGGCCCCAGCATTTT
CASSLALGQVASRPQHF
>TRBD2|few|TRBJ2-2|TRBV5-1
TGCGCCAGCAGCCAGAGGACTAGCGGGAACACCGGGGAGCTGTTTTTT
CASSQRTSGNTGELFF
>TRBD2|.|TRBJ2-3|TRBV7-9
TGTGCCAGCAGCTTATCTAGGCTAGCGGGGGCGATCACAGATACGCAGTATTTT
CASSLSRLAGAITDTQYF
>.|.|TRBJ1-2|TRBV6-6
TGTGCCAGCATTCCAGAGGAAAGGGTAGGAGGCTACACCTTC
CASIPEERVGGYTF
>.|.|TRBJ1-4|TRBV5-1
TGCGCCAGCAGCCGAGAGGAGGGTAATGAAAAACTGTTTTTT
CASSREEGNEKLFF
>.|.|TRBJ2-3|TRBV6-1
TGTGCCAGCAGCGACACAGATACGCAGTATTTT
CASSDTDTQYF
>TRBD1|.|TRBJ1-2|TRBV5-1
TGCGCCAGCAGCCCCGGGGCAGGGGGCAACTATGGCTACACCTTC
CASSPGAGGNYGYTF
>.|.|TRBJ2-5|TRBV28
TGTGCCAGCAGTGCCCCCATAGGGAACCGAGAGACCCAGTACTTC
CASSAPIGNRETQYF
>.|.|TRBJ2-5|TRBV7-9
TGTGCCAGCAGCTTCAACGACGCGATCCAAGAGACCCAGTACTTC
CASSFNDAIQETQYF
>.|once|TRBJ2-7|TRBV5-4
TGTGCCAGCAGCTTGAACGCCTACGAGCAGTACTTC
CASSLNAYEQYF
>TRBD2|once|TRBJ2-7|TRBV5-6
TGTGCCAGCAGCGCTAGCGGCTACGAGCAGTACTTC
CASSASGYEQYF
>TRBD1|.|TRBJ1-4|TRBV27
TGTGCCAGCTCGAGACAGGGGGATGAAAAACTGTTTTTT
CASSRQGDEKLFF
>.|once|TRBJ1-1|TRBV7-2
TGTGCCAGCAGCTCTCAAGGACAGTCGAACACTGAAGCTTTCTTT
CASSSQGQSNTEAFF
>.|once|TRBJ2-7|TRBV6-6
TGTGCCAGCTCGGGAGCCTACGAGCAGTACTTC
CASSGAYEQYF
>.|.|TRBJ1-4|TRBV18
TGTGCCAGCTCAGCGAGGTTGGGCAGCTTAAATGAAAAACTGTTTTTT
CASSARLGSLNEKLFF
>.|.|TRBJ2-5|TRBV5-1
TGCGCCAGCAGCAAGTTAGGACAAGAGACCCAGTACTTC
CASSKLGQETQYF
>.|.|TRBJ2-3|TRBV19
TGTGCCAGTACTCGGGTCTTAGGCGGGGTCGGCACAAATACGCAGTATTTT
CASTRVLGGVGTNTQYF
>.|.|TRBJ2-5|TRBV5-1
TGCGCCAGCAGCCCATCGGACAGTTCTCAAGAGACCCAGTACTTC
CASSPSDSSQETQYF
>.|.|TRBJ2-1|TRBV6-6
TGTGCCAGCAGCTCTTCCCCTAGCCGAGGGGAGCAGTTCTTC
CASSSSPSRGEQFF
>TRBD1|.|TRBJ2-7|TRBV19
TGTGCCAGTAGTAGGACAGGGGTCCCCTACGAGCAGTACTTC
CASSRTGVPYEQYF
>.|few|TRBJ1-2|TRBV12-5
TGTGCTAGTGGTTTGGCACACAGGTATGGCTACACCTTC
CASGLAHRYGYTF
>TRBD1|.|TRBJ2-5|TRBV5-3
TGTGCCAGAAGCTTGGGGTTACAGGGGGAGCAAGAGACCCAGTACTTC
CARSLGLQGEQETQYF
>.|.|TRBJ1-3|TRBV12-5
TGTGCTAGTGGTTTTTTCGGGACCCTCTCTGGAAACACCATATATTTT
CASGFFGTLSGNTIYF
>TRBD1|.|TRBJ1-1|TRBV6-1
TGTGCCAGCAGTCGACAGGGGAGGGGGAACACTGAAGCTTTCTTT
CASSRQGRGNTEAFF
>.|.|TRBJ1-1|TRBV6-1
TGTGCCAGCAGCACGGCGACCACTGAAGCTTTCTTT
CASSTATTEAFF
>.|.|TRBJ2-5|TRBV5-4
TGTGCCAGCAGCTTGGTTGGGGCTCAAGAGACCCAGTACTTC
CASSLVGAQETQYF
>.|many|TRBJ2-6|TRBV6-5
TGTGCCAGCAGACCCGGGGGCTCTGGGGCCAACGTCCTGACTTTC
CASRPGGSGANVLTF
>.|few|TRBJ1-1|TRBV25-1
TGTGCCAGCAGTGATCCAGGGAACACTGAAGCTTTCTTT
CASSDPGNTEAFF
>.|.|TRBJ2-4|TRBV10-2
TGCGCCAGCAGCCTCCTGGGAGTTGTTTTGTACTTC
CASSLLGVVLYF
>.|few|TRBJ1-4|TRBV30
TGTGCCTGGAGTGCGCCAGCAACAACTAATGAAAAACTGTTTTTT
CAWSAPATTNEKLFF
>.|few|TRBJ1-6|TRBV5-1
TGCGCCAGCAGCTTGGGTCCGGGCTATAATTCACCCCTCCACTTT
CASSLGPGYNSPLHF
>.|.|TRBJ1-6|TRBV30
TGTGCCTGTACAATAGCGGGGGTTCCGTCTTCACCCCTCCACTTT
CACTIAGVPSSPLHF
>TRBD2|.|TRBJ2-5|TRBV4-1
TGCGCCAGCAGCCAAGGAGAGACTAGCGGGGGGGCCGGGCTGGAGACCCAGTACTTC
CASSQGETSGGAGLETQYF
>.|.|TRBJ2-7|TRBV10-2
TGCGCCAGCAGTGAAGGCAAATACGAGCAGTACTTC
CASSEGKYEQYF
>TRBD1|.|TRBJ2-5|TRBV6-5
TGTGCCAGCAGCCGGGACAGCCCGCAAGAGACCCAGTACTTC
CASSRDSPQETQYF
>.|.|TRBJ2-1|TRBV19
TGTGCCAGTAGTATCCAGGAGTACAATGAGCAGTTCTTC
CASSIQEYNEQFF